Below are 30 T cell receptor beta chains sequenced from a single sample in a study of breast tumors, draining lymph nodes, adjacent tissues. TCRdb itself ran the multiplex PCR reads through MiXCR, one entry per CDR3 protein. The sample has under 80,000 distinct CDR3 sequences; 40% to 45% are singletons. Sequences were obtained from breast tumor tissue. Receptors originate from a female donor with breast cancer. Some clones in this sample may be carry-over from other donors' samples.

CDR3: CSARGMGLAEETQYF. CDR3 bases: TGCAGTGCTAGGGGGATGGGACTAGCGGAAGAGACCCAGTACTTC. This chain joins TRBV20-1 and TRBJ2-5; 11 bases line up with TRBD2. The CDR3 sequence is 15 residues long. CDR1 is DFQATT and CDR2 is SNEGSKA in the germline V gene (reference sequence). Unmatched junction bases numbered 6, after V lost 3 bases and J lost 3 bases.

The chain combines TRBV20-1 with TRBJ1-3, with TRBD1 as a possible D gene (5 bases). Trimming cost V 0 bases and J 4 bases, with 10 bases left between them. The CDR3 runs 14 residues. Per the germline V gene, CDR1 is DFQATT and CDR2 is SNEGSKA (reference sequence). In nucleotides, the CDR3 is TGCAGTGCTAGAGACAGGGTGTCGGGAAACACCATATATTTT. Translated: CSARDRVSGNTIYF.

CDR3 sequence reads: CASSHAPTGGYGYTF. CDR3 sequence (DNA): TGTGCCAGCAGTCACGCACCCACCGGGGGCTATGGCTACACCTTC. The chain links TRBV6-5 to TRBJ1-2; a weak D match, TRBD1 (5 bases). Trimming removed 5 bases from V and 4 bases from J, with 17 bases in between. The V gene's germline CDR1 is MNHEY and CDR2 SVGAGI. The CDR3 is 15 amino acids.

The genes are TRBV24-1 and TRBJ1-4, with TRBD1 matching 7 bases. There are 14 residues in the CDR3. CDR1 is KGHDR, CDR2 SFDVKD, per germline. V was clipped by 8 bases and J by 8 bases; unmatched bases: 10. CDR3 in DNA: TGTGCCACCAAAGGGGGCGGGGTTGGGGAAAAACTGTTTTTT. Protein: CATKGGGVGEKLFF.

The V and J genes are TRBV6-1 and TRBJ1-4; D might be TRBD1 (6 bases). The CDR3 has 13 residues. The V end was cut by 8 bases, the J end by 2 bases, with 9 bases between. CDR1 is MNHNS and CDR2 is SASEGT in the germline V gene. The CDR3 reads CASARGTNEKLFF. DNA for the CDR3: TGTGCCAGCGCCAGGGGCACTAATGAAAAACTGTTTTTT.

This chain's CDR3 is CASSYSTSGGRDTQYF. Here the CDR3 DNA reads TGTGCCAGCAGTTATTCGACTAGCGGGGGGCGAGATACGCAGTATTTT. The rearrangement uses TRBV6-1 and TRBJ2-3; 13 nucleotides match TRBD2. CDR3 size: 16 residues. V was clipped by 5 bases and J by 5 bases; unmatched bases: 7. Germline-derived CDR1 and CDR2 are MNHNS and SASEGT.

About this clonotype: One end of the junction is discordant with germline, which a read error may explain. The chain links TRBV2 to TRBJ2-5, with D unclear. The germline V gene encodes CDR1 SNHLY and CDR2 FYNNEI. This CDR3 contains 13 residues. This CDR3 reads CTSKRMGLETQYF. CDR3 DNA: TGCACCAGCAAAAGGATGGGATTGGAGACCCAGTACTTC. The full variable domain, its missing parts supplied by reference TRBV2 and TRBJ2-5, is EPEVTQTPSHQVTQMGQEVILRCVPISNHLYFYWYRQILGQKVEFLVSFYNNEISEKSEIFDDQFSVERPDGSNFTLKIRSTKLEDSAMYFCTSKRMGLETQYFGPGTRLLVL.

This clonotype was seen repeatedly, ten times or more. CDR3 nucleotide sequence: TGCGCCAGCAGTCCAGACAGGGTGAACGGCTACACCTTC. Translation: CASSPDRVNGYTF. The chain joins TRBV10-1 to TRBJ1-2, with TRBD1 identical over 7 bases. The trim removed 5 bases at V and 8 bases at J, leaving 8 bases unmatched. The CDR3 totals 13 residues. Germline CDR1 WNHNN, CDR2 SYGVQD (reference sequence).

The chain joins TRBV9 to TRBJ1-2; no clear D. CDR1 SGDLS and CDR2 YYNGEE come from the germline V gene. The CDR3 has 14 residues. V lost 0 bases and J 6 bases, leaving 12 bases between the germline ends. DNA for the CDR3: TGTGCCAGCAGCGTAGATCAAAGGGTCGATGGCTACACCTTC. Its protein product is CASSVDQRVDGYTF.

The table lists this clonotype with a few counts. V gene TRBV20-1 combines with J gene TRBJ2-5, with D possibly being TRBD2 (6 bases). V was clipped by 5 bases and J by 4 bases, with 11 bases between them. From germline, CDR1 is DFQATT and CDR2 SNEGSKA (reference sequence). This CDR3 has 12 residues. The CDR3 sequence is CSAHGGVETQYF. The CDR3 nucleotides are TGCAGTGCTCACGGAGGGGTAGAGACCCAGTACTTC.

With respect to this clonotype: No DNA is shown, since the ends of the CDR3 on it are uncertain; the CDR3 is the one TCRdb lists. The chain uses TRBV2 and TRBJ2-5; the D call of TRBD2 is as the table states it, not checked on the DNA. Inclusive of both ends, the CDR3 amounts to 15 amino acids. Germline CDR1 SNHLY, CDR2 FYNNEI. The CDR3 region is CASTWGSGARETQHF.

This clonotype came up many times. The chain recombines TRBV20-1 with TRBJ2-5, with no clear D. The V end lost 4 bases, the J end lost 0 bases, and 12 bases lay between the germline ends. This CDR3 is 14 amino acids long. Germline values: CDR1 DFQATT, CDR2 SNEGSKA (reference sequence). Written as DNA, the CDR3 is TGCAGTGCTAAGGGCTGGCCAAACCAAGAGACCCAGTACTTC. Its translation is CSAKGWPNQETQYF.

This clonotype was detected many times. CDR3 nucleotide sequence: TGTGCCAGCAGCTTATATTCTGGGGTCTCCTACGAGCAGTACTTC. This sequence encodes CASSLYSGVSYEQYF. V and J are TRBV7-9 and TRBJ2-7; D not resolved. Trimming removed 2 bases at V and 0 bases at J, with 11 bases between. CDR3 length equals 15 residues. Per the germline V gene, CDR1 is SEHNR and CDR2 is FQNEAQ (reference sequence).

The CDR3 DNA reads as TGTGCCAGCAGACCCGGGACAGGGATGAATGGCTACACCTTC. As protein: CASRPGTGMNGYTF. The rearrangement links TRBV6-5 to TRBJ1-2; 9 nucleotides line up with TRBD1. The CDR3 runs 14 residues. The V segment lost 6 bases and the J segment 6 bases; nucleotides outside the gene matches: 8. Germline CDR1 is MNHEY and CDR2 is SVGAGI.

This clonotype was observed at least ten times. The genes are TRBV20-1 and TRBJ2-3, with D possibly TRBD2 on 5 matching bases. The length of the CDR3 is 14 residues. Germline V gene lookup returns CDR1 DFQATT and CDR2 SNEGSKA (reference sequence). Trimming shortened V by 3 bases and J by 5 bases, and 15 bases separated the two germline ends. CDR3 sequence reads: CSASTRALVDTQYF. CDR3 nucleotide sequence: TGCAGTGCTAGTACTAGAGCGTTGGTAGATACGCAGTATTTT.

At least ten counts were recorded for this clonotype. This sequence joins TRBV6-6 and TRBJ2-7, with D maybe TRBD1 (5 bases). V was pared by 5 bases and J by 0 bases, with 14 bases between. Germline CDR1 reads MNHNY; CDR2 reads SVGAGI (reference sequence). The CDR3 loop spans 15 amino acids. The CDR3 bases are TGTGCCAGCAGTCACCAGGGATATAGCTCCTACGAGCAGTACTTC. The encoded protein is CASSHQGYSSYEQYF.

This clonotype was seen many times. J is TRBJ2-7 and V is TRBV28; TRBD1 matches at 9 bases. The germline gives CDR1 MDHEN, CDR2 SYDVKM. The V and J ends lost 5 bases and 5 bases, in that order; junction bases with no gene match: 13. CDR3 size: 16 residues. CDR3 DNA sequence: TGTGCCAGCAGTGTCCCGCTCGGGACAGGGTTGAACGAGCAGTACTTC. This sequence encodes CASSVPLGTGLNEQYF.

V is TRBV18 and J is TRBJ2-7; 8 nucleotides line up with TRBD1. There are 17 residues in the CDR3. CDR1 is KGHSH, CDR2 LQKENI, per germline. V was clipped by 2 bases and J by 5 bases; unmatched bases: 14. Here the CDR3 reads CASSPITSGGALNEQYF. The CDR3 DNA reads TGTGCCAGCTCACCAATAACATCAGGGGGCGCGTTAAACGAGCAGTACTTC.

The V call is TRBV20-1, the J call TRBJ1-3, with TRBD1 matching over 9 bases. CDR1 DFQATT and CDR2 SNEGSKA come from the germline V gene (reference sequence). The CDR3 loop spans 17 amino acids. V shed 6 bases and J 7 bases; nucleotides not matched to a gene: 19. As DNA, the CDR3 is TGCAGTGCCCGGTCCCCGAGGGACAGGGTTATCTCGAACACCATATATTTT. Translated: CSARSPRDRVISNTIYF.

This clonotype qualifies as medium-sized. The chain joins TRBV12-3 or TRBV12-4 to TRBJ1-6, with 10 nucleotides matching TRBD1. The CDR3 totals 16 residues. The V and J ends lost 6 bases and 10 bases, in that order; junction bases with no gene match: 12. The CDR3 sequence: CASSFNPGQGQSPLHF. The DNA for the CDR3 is TGTGCCAGCAGCTTCAATCCGGGACAGGGGCAATCACCCCTCCACTTT.

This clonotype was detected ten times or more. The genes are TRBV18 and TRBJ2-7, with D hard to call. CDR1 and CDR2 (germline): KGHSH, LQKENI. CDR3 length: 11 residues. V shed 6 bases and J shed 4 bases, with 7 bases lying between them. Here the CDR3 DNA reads TGTGCCAGCTCGCGCGAGTACGAGCAGTACTTC. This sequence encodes CASSREYEQYF.

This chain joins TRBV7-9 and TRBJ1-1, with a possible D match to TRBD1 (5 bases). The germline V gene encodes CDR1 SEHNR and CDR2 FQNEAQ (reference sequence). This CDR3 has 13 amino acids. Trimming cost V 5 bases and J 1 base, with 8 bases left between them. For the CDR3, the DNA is TGTGCCAGCAGCAAGCAGGGGAACACTGAAGCTTTCTTT. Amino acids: CASSKQGNTEAFF.

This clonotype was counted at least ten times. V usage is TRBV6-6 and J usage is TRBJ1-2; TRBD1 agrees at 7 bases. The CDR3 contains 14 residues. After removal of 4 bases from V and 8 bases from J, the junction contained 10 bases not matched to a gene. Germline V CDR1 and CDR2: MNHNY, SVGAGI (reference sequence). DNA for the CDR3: TGTGCCAGCAGTTCCATCGACAGGGATGGAGGCTACACCTTC. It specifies CASSSIDRDGGYTF.

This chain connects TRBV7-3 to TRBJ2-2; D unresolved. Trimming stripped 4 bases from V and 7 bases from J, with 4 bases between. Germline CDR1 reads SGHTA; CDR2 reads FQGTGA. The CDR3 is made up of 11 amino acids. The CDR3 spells CASSSHGELFF. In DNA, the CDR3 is TGTGCCAGCAGCTCGCACGGGGAGCTGTTTTTT.

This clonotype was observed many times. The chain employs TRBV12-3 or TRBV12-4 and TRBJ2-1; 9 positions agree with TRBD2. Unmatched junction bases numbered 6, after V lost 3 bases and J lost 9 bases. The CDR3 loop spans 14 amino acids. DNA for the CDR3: TGTGCCAGCAGTTTCGCGGGGGGGCCTACTGAGCAGTTCTTC. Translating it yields CASSFAGGPTEQFF.

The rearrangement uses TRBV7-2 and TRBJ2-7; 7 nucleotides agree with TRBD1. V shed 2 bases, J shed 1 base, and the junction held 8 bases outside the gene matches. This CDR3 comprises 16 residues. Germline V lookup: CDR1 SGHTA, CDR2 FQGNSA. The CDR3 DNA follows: TGTGCCAGCAGCTTACTCCCGGGACAGTCATCCTACGAGCAGTACTTC. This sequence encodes CASSLLPGQSSYEQYF.

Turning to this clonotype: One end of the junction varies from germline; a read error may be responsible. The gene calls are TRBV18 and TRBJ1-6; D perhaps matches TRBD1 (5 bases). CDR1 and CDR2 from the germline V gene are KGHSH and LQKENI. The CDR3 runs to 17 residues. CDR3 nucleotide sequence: TGTGCCAGCTCACCACTCAGGGTATACTCCTATAATTCACCCCCCCACTTT. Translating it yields CASSPLRVYSYNSPPHF.

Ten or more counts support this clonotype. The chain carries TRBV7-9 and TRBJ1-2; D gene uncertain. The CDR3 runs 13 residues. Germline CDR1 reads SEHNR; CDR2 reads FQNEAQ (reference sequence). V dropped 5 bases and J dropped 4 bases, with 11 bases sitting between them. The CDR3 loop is CASSNGILYGYTF. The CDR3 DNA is TGTGCCAGCAGCAATGGCATACTCTATGGCTACACCTTC.

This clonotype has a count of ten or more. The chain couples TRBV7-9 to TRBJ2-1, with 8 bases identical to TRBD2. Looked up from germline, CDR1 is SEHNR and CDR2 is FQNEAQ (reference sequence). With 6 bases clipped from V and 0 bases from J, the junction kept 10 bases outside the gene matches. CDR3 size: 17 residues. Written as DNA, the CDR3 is TGTGCCAGCAGTCCAAGACTAGCGACCAGCTCCTACAATGAGCAGTTCTTC. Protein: CASSPRLATSSYNEQFF.

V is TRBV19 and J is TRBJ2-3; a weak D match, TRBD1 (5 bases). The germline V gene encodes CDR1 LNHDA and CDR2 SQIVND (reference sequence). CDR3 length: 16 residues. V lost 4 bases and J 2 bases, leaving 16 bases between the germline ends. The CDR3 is CASSRVGRQITDTQYF. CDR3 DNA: TGTGCCAGTAGTAGGGTGGGTCGACAGATCACAGATACGCAGTATTTT.